This T cell receptor beta chain originates from a study of CD8 T cells in ankylosing spondylitis. Findings of the study overall: Within matched ankylosing spondylitis synovial fluid, disease-linked clones were reportedly significantly enriched. Reactive arthritis synovial fluid and blood were previously reported to contain some motif variants. What seemed typical of ankylosing spondylitis blood was a TCR beta motif built from 7 or 8 highly homologous variants. Disease-linked clones displayed a CD8+ phenotype and appeared relatively rarely in peripheral blood.

Preparation of TCR beta libraries was done by quantitative 5'-RACE with molecular barcodes. MiXCR, applied by TCRdb to the 5' RACE reads, yields one record per CDR3 protein. Of roughly 350,000 distinct CDR3 sequences in the sample, approximately 8.2% were seen once. This clonotype was detected ten times or more. Antigen: not known. Sequencing was performed on blood, either unsorted or a sorted T cell fraction (not recorded which). The sequence was obtained from a male donor with ankylosing spondylitis.

CDR3 bases: TGCAGTGCTAGAAATAGGGAGGGGGCAGTAGGTTGCACCTTC. It translates to CSARNREGAVGCTF. The rearrangement links TRBV20-1 to TRBJ1-2, with TRBD1 matching 7 bases. The trim removed 2 bases at V and 13 bases at J, leaving 16 bases unmatched. Germline assignment: CDR1 DFQATT and CDR2 SNEGSKA (reference sequence). The CDR3 is 14 residues long.